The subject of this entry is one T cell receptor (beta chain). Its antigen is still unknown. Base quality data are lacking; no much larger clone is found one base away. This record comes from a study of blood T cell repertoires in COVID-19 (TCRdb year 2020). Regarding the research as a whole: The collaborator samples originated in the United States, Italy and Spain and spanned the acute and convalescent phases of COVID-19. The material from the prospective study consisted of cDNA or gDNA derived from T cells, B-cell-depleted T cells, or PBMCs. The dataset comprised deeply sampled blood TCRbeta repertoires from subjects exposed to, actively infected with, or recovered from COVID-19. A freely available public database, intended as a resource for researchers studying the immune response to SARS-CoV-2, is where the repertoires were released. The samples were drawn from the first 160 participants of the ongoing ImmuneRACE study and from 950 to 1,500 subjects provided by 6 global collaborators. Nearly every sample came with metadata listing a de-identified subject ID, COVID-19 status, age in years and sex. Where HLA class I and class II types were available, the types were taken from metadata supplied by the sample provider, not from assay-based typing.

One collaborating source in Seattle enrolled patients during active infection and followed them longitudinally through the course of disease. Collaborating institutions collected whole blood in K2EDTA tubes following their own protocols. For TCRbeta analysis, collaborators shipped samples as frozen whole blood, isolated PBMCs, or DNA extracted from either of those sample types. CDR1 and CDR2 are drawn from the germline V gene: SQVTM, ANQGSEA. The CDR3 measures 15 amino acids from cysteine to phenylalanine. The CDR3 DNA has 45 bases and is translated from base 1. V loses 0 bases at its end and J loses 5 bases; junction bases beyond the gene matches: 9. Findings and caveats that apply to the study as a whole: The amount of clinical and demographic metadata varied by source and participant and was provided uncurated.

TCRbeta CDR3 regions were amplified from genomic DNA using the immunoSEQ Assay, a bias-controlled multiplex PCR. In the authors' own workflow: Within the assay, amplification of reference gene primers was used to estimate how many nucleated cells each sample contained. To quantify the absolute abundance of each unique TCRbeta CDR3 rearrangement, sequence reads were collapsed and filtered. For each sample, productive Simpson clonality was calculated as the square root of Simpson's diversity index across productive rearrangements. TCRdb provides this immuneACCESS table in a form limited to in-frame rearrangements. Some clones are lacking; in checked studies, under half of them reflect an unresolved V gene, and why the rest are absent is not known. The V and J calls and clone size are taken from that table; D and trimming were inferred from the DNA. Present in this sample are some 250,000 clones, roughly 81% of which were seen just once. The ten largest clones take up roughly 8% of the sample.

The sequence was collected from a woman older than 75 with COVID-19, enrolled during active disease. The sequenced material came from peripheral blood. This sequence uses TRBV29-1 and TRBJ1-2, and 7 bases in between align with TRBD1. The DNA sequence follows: TGCAGCGTTGAAGATCGGACAGGCTTGGGATATGGCTACACCTTC. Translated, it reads CSVEDRTGLGYGYTF.